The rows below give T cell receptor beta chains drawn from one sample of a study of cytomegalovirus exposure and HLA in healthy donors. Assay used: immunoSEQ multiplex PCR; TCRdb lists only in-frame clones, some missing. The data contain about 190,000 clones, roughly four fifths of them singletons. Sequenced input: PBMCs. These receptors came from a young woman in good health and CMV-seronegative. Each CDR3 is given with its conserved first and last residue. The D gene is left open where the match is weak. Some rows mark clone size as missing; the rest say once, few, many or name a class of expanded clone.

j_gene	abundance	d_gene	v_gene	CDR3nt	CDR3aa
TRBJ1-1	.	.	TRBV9	TGTGCCAGCAGCGTCGCCCCCCTCGGGAACACTGAAGCTTTCTTT	CASSVAPLGNTEAFF
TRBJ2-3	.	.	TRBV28	TGTGCCAGCAGTTTCAGGACTCGAGATACGCAGTATTTT	CASSFRTRDTQYF
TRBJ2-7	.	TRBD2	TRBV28	TGTGCCAGCAGTCCGGGACTAGCGGGAGGGCTTCCCCCCTTTTACGAGCAGTACTTC	CASSPGLAGGLPPFYEQYF
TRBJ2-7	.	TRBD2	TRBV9	TGTGCCAGCAGCGTAGCACGCCTAGCGGGGGCCTACGAGCAGTACTTC	CASSVARLAGAYEQYF
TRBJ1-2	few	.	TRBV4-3	TGCGCCAGCAGCCAAGAAACGGGATATGGCTACACCTTC	CASSQETGYGYTF
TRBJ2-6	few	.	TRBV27	TGTGCCAGCGGGTCCGGCGGCGGCTCTGGGGCCAACGTCCTGACTTTC	CASGSGGGSGANVLTF
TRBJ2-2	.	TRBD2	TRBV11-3	TGTGCTACGGCTAGCGGGAGAGCCGGGGAGCTGTTTTTT	CATASGRAGELFF
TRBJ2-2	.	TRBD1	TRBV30	TGTGCCTGGGGGGACAGTCCCACCGGGGAGCTGTTTTTT	CAWGDSPTGELFF
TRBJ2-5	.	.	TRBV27	TGTGCCAGCAGTTTATCACGGGGATATGGGACCCAGTACTTC	CASSLSRGYGTQYF
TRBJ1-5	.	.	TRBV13	TGTGCCAGCAGCATAAGACAGAATATTGGCCAGCCCCAGCATTTT	CASSIRQNIGQPQHF
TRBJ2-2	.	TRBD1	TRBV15	TGTGCCACCAGCAGGGGGACAGGGAACACCGGGGAGCTGTTTTTT	CATSRGTGNTGELFF
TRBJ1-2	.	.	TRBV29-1	TGCAGCGTTGAGTTAGGGGATACCTATGGCTACACCTTC	CSVELGDTYGYTF
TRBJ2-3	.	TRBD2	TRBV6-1	TGTGCCAGCAGCCCGCCGGGGGGTGGGACAGATACGCAGTATTTT	CASSPPGGGTDTQYF
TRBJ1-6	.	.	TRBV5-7	TGTGCCAGCAGCCCAAAGGGGGACATTGATTCACCCCTCCACTTT	CASSPKGDIDSPLHF
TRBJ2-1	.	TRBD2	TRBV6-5	TGTGCCAGCAGTTACGAACTAGCGGGATCAAATGAGCAGTTCTTC	CASSYELAGSNEQFF
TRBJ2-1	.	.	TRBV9	TGTGCCAGCAGCGGGGCCGGACAATACAATGAGCAGTTCTTC	CASSGAGQYNEQFF
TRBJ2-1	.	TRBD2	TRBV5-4	TGTGCCAGCAGCTTGGGCGGGAGGCCTTTCAATGAGCAGTTCTTC	CASSLGGRPFNEQFF
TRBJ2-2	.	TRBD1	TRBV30	TGTGCCTGGACGTCTGATGGGACAGCAACCGGGGAGCTGTTTTTT	CAWTSDGTATGELFF
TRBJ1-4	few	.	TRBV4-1	TGCGCCAGCAGCCAACCCATTAATGAAAAACTGTTTTTT	CASSQPINEKLFF
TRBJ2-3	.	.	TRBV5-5	TGTGCCAGCAGCAACGCAGGGGATTGGTTTCGAATCGGATATTTT	CASSNAGDWFRIGYF
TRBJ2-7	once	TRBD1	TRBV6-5	TGTGCCAGCAGTTCCCGTGGGACAGGGGCCGTTTACGAGCAGTACTTC	CASSSRGTGAVYEQYF
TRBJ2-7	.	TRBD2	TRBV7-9	TGTGCCAGCAGCGCGGTAGCGGGTGGGTCCTACGAGCAGTACTTC	CASSAVAGGSYEQYF
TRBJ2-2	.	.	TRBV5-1	TGCGCCAGCAGACCTGAAGGGGGAACCGGGGAGCTGTTTTTT	CASRPEGGTGELFF
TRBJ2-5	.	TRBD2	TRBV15	TGTGCCACCAGCGCTAGCGGGAGAACCCAGTACTTC	CATSASGRTQYF
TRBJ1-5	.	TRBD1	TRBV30	TGTGCCTGGAGCCGAGGACAGGGGGAACAGCCCCAGCATTTT	CAWSRGQGEQPQHF
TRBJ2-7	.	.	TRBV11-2	TGTGCCAGCAGCTTGGTAGGGAGCCTCTACGAGCAGTACTTC	CASSLVGSLYEQYF
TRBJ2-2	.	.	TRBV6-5	TGTGCCAGCAGTCAGACTCAGGGACTCGGGGAGCTGTTTTTT	CASSQTQGLGELFF
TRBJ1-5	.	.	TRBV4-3	TGCGCCAGCAGCCAAGGAGGCAATCAGCCCCAGCATTTT	CASSQGGNQPQHF
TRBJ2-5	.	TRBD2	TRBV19	TGTGCCAGTAGTACCGTTCTAGCGGGAGGACGAGAGACCCAGTACTTC	CASSTVLAGGRETQYF
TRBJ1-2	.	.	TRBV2	TGTGCCAGCAGTGAAGCTAAGGACAGCCGGAATGGCTACACCTTC	CASSEAKDSRNGYTF
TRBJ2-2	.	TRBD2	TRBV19	TGTGCCAGTAGGAGAGCGGGGGGGGGCACCGGGGAGCTGTTTTTT	CASRRAGGGTGELFF
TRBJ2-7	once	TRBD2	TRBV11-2	TGTGCCAGCAGCCCCCCCGGGACTAGCCTATCCAACGAGCAGTACTTC	CASSPPGTSLSNEQYF
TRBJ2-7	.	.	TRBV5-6	TGTGCCAGCAGGGATAGCGGAATTGCTCGGGACGAGCAGTACTTC	CASRDSGIARDEQYF
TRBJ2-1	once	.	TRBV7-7	TGTGCTAGCAGCTTAGGTCCGTCGACACACAATGAGCAGTTCTTC	CASSLGPSTHNEQFF
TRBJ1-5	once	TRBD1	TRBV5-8	TGTGCCAGCAGCTTGGTGACAGGGGCGCAGGGTAGGTATCAGCCCCAGCATTTT	CASSLVTGAQGRYQPQHF
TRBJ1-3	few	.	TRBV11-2	TGTGCCAGCAGCTTAGGGGGCGACTCTGGAAACACCATATATTTT	CASSLGGDSGNTIYF
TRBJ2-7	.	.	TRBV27	TGTGCCAGCAGTTTTTGGGACACAGCTAGGGTGCAGTACTTC	CASSFWDTARVQYF
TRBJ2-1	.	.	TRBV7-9	TGTGCCAGCAGCTTAGAAACAGGGTGGGACAATGAGCAGTTCTTC	CASSLETGWDNEQFF
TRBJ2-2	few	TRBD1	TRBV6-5	TGTGCCAGCAGTTACTGGGACAGTACCGGGGAGCTGTTTTTT	CASSYWDSTGELFF
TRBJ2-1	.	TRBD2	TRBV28	TGTGCCAGCAGGGGACTAGCGGGAGAGGGCAATGAGCAGTTCTTC	CASRGLAGEGNEQFF
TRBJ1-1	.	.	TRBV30	TGTGCCTGGAGGACTGCCTTATACACTGAAGCTTTCTTT	CAWRTALYTEAFF
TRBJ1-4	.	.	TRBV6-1	TGTGCCAGCGGGACACCCGGGGGGGGTGAAAAACTGTTTTTT	CASGTPGGGEKLFF
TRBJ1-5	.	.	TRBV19	TGTGCCAGTAGATTGGAGGGCGCGAGCAATCAGCCCCAGCATTTT	CASRLEGASNQPQHF
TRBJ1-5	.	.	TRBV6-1	TGTGCCAGCAGCCGTTATAGCAATCAGCCCCAGCATTTT	CASSRYSNQPQHF
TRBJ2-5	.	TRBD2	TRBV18	TGTGCCAGCTCACCCACCGGGACTAAAGAGACCCAGTACTTC	CASSPTGTKETQYF
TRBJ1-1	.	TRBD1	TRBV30	TGTGCCTGGAGTGACCTGGGGACAGGGCTTGATGAAGCTTTCTTT	CAWSDLGTGLDEAFF
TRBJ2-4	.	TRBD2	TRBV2	TGTGCCAGCGGGGAAATAGCGGGGCAGTACTTC	CASGEIAGQYF
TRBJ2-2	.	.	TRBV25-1	TGTGCCAGCAGTGAACCGACATCTAACACCGGGGAGCTGTTTTTT	CASSEPTSNTGELFF
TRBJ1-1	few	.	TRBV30	TGTGCCTGGACAGGGGCCACTGAAGCTTTCTTT	CAWTGATEAFF
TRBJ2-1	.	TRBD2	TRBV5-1	TGCGCCAGCAGCTTGGAACCTAGCGGGAGAAATGAGCAGTTCTTC	CASSLEPSGRNEQFF
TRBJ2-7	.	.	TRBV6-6	TGTGCCAGCAGTTACTCTGGACAGATCTACGAGCAGTACTTC	CASSYSGQIYEQYF
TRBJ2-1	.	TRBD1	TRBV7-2	TGTGCCAGCAGCTGGGCTGACAGGGCGGTTGAGCAGTTCTTC	CASSWADRAVEQFF
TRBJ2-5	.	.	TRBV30	TGTGCCTGGATCCAACCTCGGGACAACGGGGTTGAGACCCAGTACTTC	CAWIQPRDNGVETQYF
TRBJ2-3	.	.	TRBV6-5	TGTGCCAGCAGTAACACGTTACACACAGATACGCAGTATTTT	CASSNTLHTDTQYF
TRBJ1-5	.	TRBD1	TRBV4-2	TGTGCCAGCAGCCAAGTGGGACAGACGCTAAATCAGCCCCAGCATTTT	CASSQVGQTLNQPQHF
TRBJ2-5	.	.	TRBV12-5	TGTGCTAGTGGTTTGGGGACAGAAGAGACCCAGTACTTC	CASGLGTEETQYF
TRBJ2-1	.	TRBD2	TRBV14	TGTGCCAGCAGCCCGGGACTAGCGGGAGAGGCTGAGCAGTTCTTC	CASSPGLAGEAEQFF